The 23 T cell receptor beta chains below come from one sample, sequenced in a study of persistence of HIV-infected CD4 T cells. An overlapping HIV-1 Gag peptide pool stimulated these cells at 0.85 to 1 ug/peptide/mL. Sorted nonresponding memory CD4+ T cells were CD40L-negative, CD69-negative, CD45RO-high. Sequencing used immunoSEQ version 4 in survey mode. Measured with immunoSEQ multiplex PCR; TCRdb has only the in-frame clones, and not every one. The sample holds over 60,000 clones, under 80% seen once. No antigen has been assigned to these receptors. This material consisted of CD4+ T cells sorted from PBMCs after roughly 20-hour stimulation, taken from a patient who received antiretroviral therapy. The receptors derive from an adult man with HIV who was CMV-seropositive.

With respect to this clone: The identical CDR3 is also encoded by other nucleotide sequences in the sample. The CDR3 region is CASSLPGNEKLFF. Written as DNA, the CDR3 is TGTGCCAGCAGTTTACCCGGGAATGAAAAACTGTTTTTT. The chain joins TRBV28 to TRBJ1-4; D unresolved. The CDR3 loop spans 13 amino acids. Looked up from germline, CDR1 is MDHEN and CDR2 is SYDVKM. Trimming left V 2 bases short and J 5 bases short, with 6 bases between.

The CDR3 DNA reads TGTGCCAGCAGAGGTTCGGGTGCCGGGGAGCTGTTTTTT. Amino acid sequence: CASRGSGAGELFF. The chain joins TRBV6-5 to TRBJ2-2; D gene uncertain. V dropped 6 bases and J dropped 6 bases, with 11 bases sitting between them. Germline CDR1 and CDR2: MNHEY and SVGAGI. There are 13 residues in the CDR3.

This sequence joins TRBV9 and TRBJ1-2; D is uncertain. The germline V and J ends were trimmed by 1 base and 2 bases, with 6 bases remaining between them. The germline V gene encodes CDR1 SGDLS and CDR2 YYNGEE. The CDR3 extends over 13 amino acids. CDR3 sequence (DNA): TGTGCCAGCAGCGTACGGTGGAACTATGGCTACACCTTC. It specifies CASSVRWNYGYTF.

The CDR3 loop is CASNNGGGSNEKLFF. CDR3 nucleotide sequence: TGTGCCAGTAATAACGGCGGGGGAAGCAATGAAAAACTGTTTTTT. This rearrangement joins TRBV19 to TRBJ1-4; D is possibly TRBD1 (5 bases). The germline CDR1 and CDR2 sequences are LNHDA and SQIVND (reference sequence). CDR3 length: 15 residues. V was trimmed by 7 bases and J by 5 bases, leaving 17 bases between them.

The chain carries TRBV18 and TRBJ1-4; D unresolved. There are 15 residues in the CDR3. With 3 bases removed from V and 4 bases from J, the gap between germline ends came to 12 bases. The germline V gene encodes CDR1 KGHSH and CDR2 LQKENI. This chain's CDR3 is CASSPLRSFNEKLFF. The CDR3 DNA sequence: TGTGCCAGCTCACCCCTGAGGAGCTTTAATGAAAAACTGTTTTTT.

The chain employs TRBV18 and TRBJ1-4, with D tentatively TRBD1 (6 bases). This CDR3 has 13 amino acids. V lost 8 bases and J lost 8, with 15 bases in between. The germline CDR1 and CDR2 sequences are KGHSH and LQKENI. CDR3 loop: CASRRDTSEKLFF. The CDR3 DNA reads as TGTGCCAGCCGACGGGACACTTCAGAAAAACTGTTTTTT. Full variable domain (remainder filled in from reference TRBV18 and TRBJ1-4): NAGVMQNPRHLVRRRGQEARLRCSPMKGHSHVYWYRQLPEEGLKFMVYLQKENIIDESGMPKERFSAEFPKEGPSILRIQQVVRGDSAAYFCASRRDTSEKLFFGSGTQLSVL.

CDR3 nucleotide sequence: TGTGCCAGCAGCTGGCAGGGACAGGGATGGAGTGGCTACACCTTC. Translation: CASSWQGQGWSGYTF. The chain employs TRBV7-2 and TRBJ1-2; TRBD1 matches at 9 bases. V lost 4 bases, J lost 7 bases, and 10 bases stayed unmatched. The germline V gene has CDR1 SGHTA and CDR2 FQGNSA. CDR3 size: 15 residues.

The J gene is TRBJ2-7, the V gene TRBV10-3; TRBD2 matches at 11 bases. The CDR3 is 14 amino acids. Unmatched junction bases numbered 7, after V lost 9 bases and J lost 3 bases. Looked up from germline, CDR1 is ENHRY and CDR2 is SYGVKD. The CDR3, as DNA: TGTGCCATTTCACTAGCGGGGGAGATCTACGAGCAGTACTTC. It translates to CAISLAGEIYEQYF.

This clone was seen more than once but under ten times. CDR3 residues: CASSQEGNSLYGYTF. CDR3 DNA sequence: TGTGCCAGCAGCCAAGAGGGCAACTCGCTCTATGGCTACACCTTC. V is TRBV4-2 and J is TRBJ1-2, with D uncertain. Per the germline V gene, CDR1 is LGHNA and CDR2 is YNFKEQ. V was cut by 0 bases and J by 4 bases, with 12 bases left in between. This CDR3 has 15 amino acids.

The rearrangement uses TRBV6-6 and TRBJ1-2, with D possibly TRBD1 on 5 matching bases. The CDR3 covers 15 residues. V lost 0 bases, J lost 2 bases, and 10 bases lay in between. The germline CDR1 and CDR2 sequences are MNHNY and SVGAGI (reference sequence). The CDR3 DNA reads TGTGCCAGCAGTTACTCGGGGCAGGGAAACTATGGCTACACCTTC. As protein: CASSYSGQGNYGYTF.

The chain carries TRBV15 and TRBJ1-4; D gene uncertain. Per the germline V gene, CDR1 is LNHNV and CDR2 is YYDKDF (reference sequence). The CDR3 contains 15 residues. V shed 5 bases and J shed 2 bases, with 12 bases lying between them. The CDR3 nucleotides read TGTGCCACCAGCGTTTCCCCAGTGACTAATGAAAAACTGTTTTTT. The encoded protein is CATSVSPVTNEKLFF.

This sequence joins TRBV19 and TRBJ1-5; D is possibly TRBD1 (5 bases). The CDR3 totals 14 residues. Trimming removed 7 bases at V and 4 bases at J, with 14 bases between. Germline-derived CDR1 and CDR2 are LNHDA and SQIVND (reference sequence). This chain's CDR3 is CASKPGTGNQPQHF. CDR3 DNA sequence: TGTGCCAGTAAACCCGGGACGGGGAATCAGCCCCAGCATTTT.

This chain connects TRBV2 to TRBJ1-2; TRBD1 agrees at 7 bases. CDR3 length: 12 amino acids. CDR1 and CDR2 (germline): SNHLY, FYNNEI. V shed 7 bases and J 2 bases; nucleotides not matched to a gene: 1. The CDR3 DNA is TGTGCCAGCAAGGGACAGAACTATGGCTACACCTTC. Translating it yields CASKGQNYGYTF.

V and J are TRBV11-3 and TRBJ2-1; the D is unclear. Trimming stripped 8 bases from V and 1 base from J, with 15 bases between. CDR3 length: 15 residues. Germline values: CDR1 SGHNT, CDR2 YENEEA. In DNA, the CDR3 is TGTGCCAGCGGTAGAAGGGCTGATTCCTACAATGAGCAGTTCTTC. Its protein is CASGRRADSYNEQFF.

This clone occurred once. The CDR3 nucleotides read TGTGCCAGCAGCAACCGAGGGGGGGCAGGTTACAATGAGCAGTTCTTC. Residues: CASSNRGGAGYNEQFF. V and J are TRBV7-2 and TRBJ2-1, with D maybe TRBD2 (7 bases). This CDR3 contains 16 residues. V was cut by 5 bases and J by 4 bases, with 18 bases left in between. Germline loops: CDR1 SGHTA, CDR2 FQGNSA.

This clone was counted a single time. The gene calls are TRBV3-1 (or the pseudogene TRBV3-2) and TRBJ2-2, with a weak D call TRBD1 (6 bases). Deletions cut 4 bases from V and 4 bases from J, with 13 bases between. This CDR3 contains 15 residues. Germline loops: CDR1 LGHDT, CDR2 YNNKEL (reference sequence). CDR3 residues: CASSPTGKVTGELFF. The CDR3 region has the DNA TGTGCCAGCAGCCCAACAGGGAAGGTCACCGGGGAGCTGTTTTTT.

This rearrangement joins TRBV7-2 to TRBJ1-6; D might be TRBD1 (5 bases). Between the trimmed V and J ends, which lost 3 bases and 10 bases, there was a span of 10 bases. This CDR3 contains 13 residues. In germline, CDR1 is SGHTA, CDR2 FQGNSA. CDR3 nucleotide sequence: TGTGCCAGCAGCTTCGTTGGGGGGTCACCCCTCCACTTT. Translated: CASSFVGGSPLHF.

V usage is TRBV5-1 and J usage is TRBJ1-1, with D possibly TRBD1 on 5 matching bases. Trimming removed 4 bases at V and 3 bases at J, with 16 bases between. The CDR3 runs 15 residues. Germline V CDR1 and CDR2: SGHRS, YFSETQ. CDR3 nucleotide sequence: TGCGCCAGCAGCCTCGGGACCCACGAGGACACTGAAGCTTTCTTT. Its translation: CASSLGTHEDTEAFF.

This clone was detected a few times. The V call is TRBV19, the J call TRBJ1-3; D remains unclear. Germline CDR1 LNHDA, CDR2 SQIVND (reference sequence). The CDR3 consists of 13 residues. V lost 6 bases to trimming and J lost 0 bases, with 6 bases between them. CDR3: CASRGNSGNTIYF. The CDR3 DNA sequence: TGTGCCAGTAGAGGGAACTCTGGAAACACCATATATTTT.

The rearrangement joins TRBV5-1 to TRBJ2-6; perhaps TRBD2 as D (6 bases). The CDR3 length is 17 residues. Trimming stripped 1 base from V and 2 bases from J, with 13 bases between. Germline lookup yields CDR1 SGHRS and CDR2 YFSETQ. CDR3: CASSLHGTVPGANVLTF. The CDR3 DNA sequence: TGCGCCAGCAGCTTGCACGGGACTGTCCCTGGGGCCAACGTCCTGACTTTC.

The J gene is TRBJ2-1, the V gene TRBV7-3; the D gene is possibly TRBD1 (6 bases). Per germline, CDR1 SGHTA and CDR2 FQGTGA. This CDR3 comprises 19 residues. Trimming removed 4 bases at V and 8 bases at J, with 30 bases between. CDR3 region: CASSSFGRRTGFKVDEQFF. The DNA of the CDR3 is TGTGCCAGCAGCTCATTTGGCCGACGTACAGGGTTTAAGGTCGATGAGCAGTTCTTC.

Only one count was recorded for this clone. This sequence joins TRBV6-1 and TRBJ1-2, with D unresolved. The CDR3 covers 12 residues. Deletions cut 2 bases from V and 5 bases from J, with 6 bases between. The germline CDR1 and CDR2 sequences are MNHNS and SASEGT. The CDR3 protein is CASSERTYGYTF. CDR3 DNA sequence: TGTGCCAGCAGTGAAAGGACTTATGGCTACACCTTC.

The chain recombines TRBV5-1 with TRBJ1-1; 7 bases line up with TRBD1. Germline V CDR1 and CDR2: SGHRS, YFSETQ. The CDR3 is 15 residues long. V lost 4 bases and J lost 3; bases outside the gene matches: 9. This chain's CDR3 is CASSERTGPDTEAFF. The CDR3 DNA reads TGCGCCAGCAGCGAACGGACAGGTCCAGACACTGAAGCTTTCTTT. Drawing the rest from reference TRBV5-1 and TRBJ1-1, the complete variable domain is KAGVTQTPRYLIKTRGQQVTLSCSPISGHRSVSWYQQTPGQGLQFLFEYFSETQRNKGNFPGRFSGRQFSNSRSEMNVSTLELGDSALYLCASSERTGPDTEAFFGQGTRLTVV.